This TCR beta chain was identified in a study of shared clonotypes between healthy human individuals. Study as a whole: Each donor's CD4 naive and CD4 memory cells filled three plates apiece, CD8 naive two, and CD8 memory one.

TCRdb keeps only in-frame clones here, not all; method: immunoSEQ multiplex PCR. The sample lists some 2,100,000 clones; under 95% were seen once. Positively selected for CCR7, the CD45RO-negative cells used as naive CD8 cells excluded terminally differentiated effector memory CD45RA+ cells. Donors were healthy HIV-negative adults without recently reported acute infections or vaccinations. All donors were Caucasian adults living in Nashville, Tennessee. V was clipped by 0 bases and J by 2 bases, with 11 bases between them. CDR3 length: 15 residues. Germline values: CDR1 ENHRY, CDR2 SYGVKD. The material sequenced was naive CD8+ T cells from PBMCs. J is TRBJ2-7 and V is TRBV10-3, with D perhaps assigned TRBD1 or TRBD2 (5 bases each). This sequence originates from a man aged 18 to 30 in good health. Some clones in this sample may be carry-over from other donors' samples. The CDR3 spells CAISESRDAAYEQYF. CDR3 nucleotide sequence: TGTGCCATCAGTGAGTCTCGGGACGCTGCCTACGAGCAGTACTTC.